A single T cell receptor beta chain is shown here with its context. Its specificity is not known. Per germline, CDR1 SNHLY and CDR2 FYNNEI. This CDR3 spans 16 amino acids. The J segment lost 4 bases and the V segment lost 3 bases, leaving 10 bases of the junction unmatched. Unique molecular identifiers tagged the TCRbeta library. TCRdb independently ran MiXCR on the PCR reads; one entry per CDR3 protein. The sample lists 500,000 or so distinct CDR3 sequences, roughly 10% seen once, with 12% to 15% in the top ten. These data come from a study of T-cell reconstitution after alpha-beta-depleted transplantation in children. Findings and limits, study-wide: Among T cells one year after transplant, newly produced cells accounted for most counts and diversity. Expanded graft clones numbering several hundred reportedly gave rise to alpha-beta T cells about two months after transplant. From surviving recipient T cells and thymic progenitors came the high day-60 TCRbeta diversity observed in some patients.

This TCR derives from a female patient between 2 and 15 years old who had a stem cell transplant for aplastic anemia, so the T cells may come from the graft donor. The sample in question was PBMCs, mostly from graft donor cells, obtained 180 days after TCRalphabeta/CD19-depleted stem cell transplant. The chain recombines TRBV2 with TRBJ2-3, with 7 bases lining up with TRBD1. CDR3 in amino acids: CASSERWTGGADTQYF. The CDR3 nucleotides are TGTGCCAGCAGTGAGAGATGGACAGGCGGCGCAGATACGCAGTATTTT.